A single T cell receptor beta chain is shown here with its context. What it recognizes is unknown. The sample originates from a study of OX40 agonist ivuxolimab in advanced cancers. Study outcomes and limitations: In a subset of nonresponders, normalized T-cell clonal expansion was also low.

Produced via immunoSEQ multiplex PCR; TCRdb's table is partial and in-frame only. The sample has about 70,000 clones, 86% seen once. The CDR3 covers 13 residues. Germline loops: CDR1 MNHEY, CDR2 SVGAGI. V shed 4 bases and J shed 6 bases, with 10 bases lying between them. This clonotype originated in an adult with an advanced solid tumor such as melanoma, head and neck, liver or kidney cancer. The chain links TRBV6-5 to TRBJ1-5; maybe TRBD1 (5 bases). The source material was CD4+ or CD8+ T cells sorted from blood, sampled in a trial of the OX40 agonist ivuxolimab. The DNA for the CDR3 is TGTGCCAGCAGTTTGGCGGGGCCTCAGCCCCAGCATTTT. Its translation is CASSLAGPQPQHF.